One and the same sample provided the 9 T cell receptor beta chains below, sequenced in a study of blood T cell repertoires in COVID-19 (dated by TCRdb to the early 2020s). The library was built by means of the immunoSEQ multiplex PCR assay. TCRdb's version of the immuneACCESS table is confined to in-frame rearrangements and falls short of the full clone set. An unresolved V gene accounts for under half of the shortfall where checked; the remainder is of unknown origin. The sample has about 64,000 clones on record, 88% of them singletons. The ten most abundant clones make up about 43% of the sample. Sequences were obtained from peripheral blood. The receptors come from a woman in her sixties or seventies with COVID-19, enrolled during active disease.

This clone occurred once. This chain joins TRBV27 and TRBJ2-4; 9 nucleotides line up with TRBD1. The CDR3 consists of 14 residues. The junction had 7 bases not matched to a gene; V was cut back by 5 bases and J by 8 bases. Germline V gene sequence: CDR1 MNHEY, CDR2 SMNVEV (reference sequence). The DNA of the CDR3 is TGTGCCAGCAGTCACGGGACAGGGAGAGACATTCAGTACTTC. Translated: CASSHGTGRDIQYF.

The count of this clone is one. This CDR3 is CASSPQRNSGNTIYF. In nucleotides, the CDR3 is TGTGCCAGCAGCCCCCAGCGAAACTCTGGAAACACCATATATTTT. V is TRBV4-2 and J is TRBJ1-3; D unresolved. Trimming removed 4 bases from V and 0 bases from J, with 10 bases in between. Germline CDR1 reads LGHNA; CDR2 reads YNFKEQ. The CDR3 consists of 15 residues.

The rearrangement links TRBV10-3 to TRBJ2-5; 11 positions match TRBD1. The germline V gene has CDR1 ENHRY and CDR2 SYGVKD. This CDR3 contains 16 residues. Losses at the gene ends were 2 bases for V and 5 bases for J; bases not matched to a gene: 7. CDR3: CAISELGQGAVETQYF. CDR3 sequence (DNA): TGTGCCATCAGTGAGCTTGGACAGGGGGCCGTTGAGACCCAGTACTTC.

This clone was counted between two and nine times. The chain recombines TRBV7-9 with TRBJ2-1; D perhaps matches TRBD1 (5 bases). The CDR3 consists of 13 residues. Germline assignment: CDR1 SEHNR and CDR2 FQNEAQ (reference sequence). Trimming took off 1 base at V and 4 bases at J, with 5 bases between the two ends. CDR3 in amino acids: CASSLGQYNEQFF. The CDR3, as DNA: TGTGCCAGCAGCTTAGGACAGTACAATGAGCAGTTCTTC.

The rearrangement joins TRBV4-3 to TRBJ1-2, with D unclear. The CDR3 length is 15 residues. V lost 4 bases and J lost 0, with 12 bases in between. Germline-derived CDR1 and CDR2 are LGHNA and YSLEER. CDR3 sequence (DNA): TGCGCCAGCAGCCCCGGGGAATCTCCTAACTATGGCTACACCTTC. It encodes CASSPGESPNYGYTF.

The chain couples TRBV4-2 to TRBJ2-7; perhaps TRBD2 as D (6 bases). The length of the CDR3 is 16 residues. Per germline, CDR1 LGHNA and CDR2 YNFKEQ. V lost 6 bases and J lost 1, with 19 bases in between. The CDR3 protein is CASSPIGGGASYEQYF. The CDR3, as DNA: TGTGCCAGCAGTCCAATTGGCGGCGGGGCGTCCTACGAGCAGTACTTC.

V gene TRBV7-9 combines with J gene TRBJ2-7; D gene unclear. The germline gives CDR1 SEHNR, CDR2 FQNEAQ (reference sequence). The CDR3 extends over 12 amino acids. With 5 bases removed from V and 7 bases from J, the gap between germline ends came to 12 bases. The CDR3 here is CASSLTSWEQYF. The CDR3, as DNA: TGTGCCAGCAGCCTGACATCGTGGGAGCAGTACTTC.

V is TRBV6-5 and J is TRBJ1-2; 7 bases align to TRBD1. CDR1 is MNHEY, CDR2 SVGAGI, per germline. With V trimmed by 6 bases and J by 4 bases, 8 bases remained unmatched. This CDR3 contains 14 residues. In nucleotides, the CDR3 is TGTGCCAGCAGCCCGACAGGGTGGGCCTATGGCTACACCTTC. Amino acids: CASSPTGWAYGYTF.

V is TRBV28 and J is TRBJ2-1; a weak D match, TRBD1 (6 bases). The V end lost 4 bases, the J end lost 3 bases, and 10 bases lay between the germline ends. The germline V gene encodes CDR1 MDHEN and CDR2 SYDVKM. This CDR3 is 14 amino acids long. CDR3 nucleotides: TGTGCCAGCAGTTCAGGGGTTTTCTACAATGAGCAGTTCTTC. This codes for CASSSGVFYNEQFF. Full variable domain (remainder filled in from reference TRBV28 and TRBJ2-1): DVKVTQSSRYLVKRTGEKVFLECVQDMDHENMFWYRQDPGLGLRLIYFSYDVKMKEKGDIPEGYSVSREKKERFSLILESASTNQTSMYLCASSSGVFYNEQFFGPGTRLTVL.